This TCR beta chain appears in the sequencing data of a study of cytomegalovirus exposure and HLA in healthy donors. Overall study findings and caveats: In a later analysis, TCR beta V- and J-gene trimming was associated with a missense DCLRE1C variant. It was taken for granted in presence/absence analyses that sequencing depth across donors was roughly uniform.

Germline CDR1 is LGHNA and CDR2 is YSLEER. The CDR3 has 15 amino acids. Trimming shortened V by 0 bases and J by 1 base, and 8 bases separated the two germline ends. In the PCR, 60 Vbeta and 13 Jbeta primers were used. This table comes from immunoSEQ multiplex PCR, and its TCRdb copy is limited to in-frame clones, with some not included. This sample's table has tens of thousands of clones. A word on this clone: Its antigen is still unknown.

Sequencing was carried out using PBMCs. V is TRBV4-3 and J is TRBJ2-3; D unresolved. The TCR was taken from a man aged 50-59 years in good health and CMV-seropositive. CDR3 in DNA: TGCGCCAGCAGCCAAGAAGGAGCCCGCACAGATACGCAGTATTTT. It specifies CASSQEGARTDTQYF.